These 26 T cell receptor beta chains were all obtained from the same sample, sequenced in a study of blood T cell repertoires in COVID-19. Clones were sequenced by immunoSEQ multiplex PCR, and TCRdb holds only the in-frame ones, with some missing. The sample lists approximately 25,000 clones; 65% to 90% were seen once. The material sequenced was peripheral blood. These receptors were collected from a human donor with acute or convalescent COVID-19. The donor label of this sample is uncertain.

The chain uses TRBV7-9 and TRBJ2-1, with D maybe TRBD1 (5 bases). Germline V lookup: CDR1 SEHNR, CDR2 FQNEAQ (reference sequence). This CDR3 is 14 amino acids long. Trimming removed 3 bases from V and 3 bases from J, with 9 bases in between. The CDR3 DNA reads as TGTGCCAGCAGCTTTGTCAGGGACTACAATGAGCAGTTCTTC. Protein sequence: CASSFVRDYNEQFF.

The gene calls are TRBV12-3 or TRBV12-4 and TRBJ1-3; no definite D call. V dropped 7 bases and J dropped 8 bases, with 15 bases sitting between them. The CDR3 spans 13 residues. The CDR3 loop reads CASIRRFRDTIYF. The CDR3 bases are TGTGCCAGCATACGGAGGTTTCGAGACACCATATATTTT.

The CDR3 sequence is CASSLGLAGGNEQFF. The CDR3 region has the DNA TGTGCCAGCAGCTTAGGGCTAGCGGGGGGTAATGAGCAGTTCTTC. This rearrangement joins TRBV11-3 to TRBJ2-1, with 11 nucleotides matching TRBD2. Trimming cost V 1 base and J 7 bases; bases outside gene matches: 3. The CDR3 has 15 amino acids. Germline assignment: CDR1 SGHNT and CDR2 YENEEA.

The V call is TRBV11-1, the J call TRBJ2-2, with D maybe TRBD2 (5 bases). Germline loops: CDR1 SGHAT, CDR2 FQDESV (reference sequence). V shed 5 bases and J shed 4 bases, with 17 bases lying between them. This CDR3 has 16 amino acids. CDR3 nucleotide sequence: TGTGCCAGCAGCGCTAGGGAGAGGCGTAGCACCGGGGAGCTGTTTTTT. Translated: CASSARERRSTGELFF. Using reference TRBV11-1 and TRBJ2-2 for the parts outside the CDR3, the full variable domain is EAEVAQSPRYKITEKSQAVAFWCDPISGHATLYWYRQILGQGPELLVQFQDESVVDDSQLPKDRFSAERLKGVDSTLKIQPAELGDSAMYLCASSARERRSTGELFFGEGSRLTVL.

This chain connects TRBV5-4 to TRBJ2-7; perhaps TRBD2 as D (6 bases). Germline values: CDR1 SGHNT, CDR2 YYREEE (reference sequence). The CDR3 length is 16 residues. V was clipped by 4 bases and J by 0 bases, with 17 bases between them. Here the CDR3 reads CASSAPGVRSSYEQYF. CDR3 coding DNA: TGTGCCAGCAGCGCCCCGGGGGTTCGGAGCTCCTACGAGCAGTACTTC.

The chain has TRBV3-1 (or the pseudogene TRBV3-2) and TRBJ2-1; 7 bases line up with TRBD2. CDR1 and CDR2 (germline): LGHDT, YNNKEL (reference sequence). Trimming cost V 4 bases and J 8 bases; bases outside gene matches: 8. The CDR3 has 14 amino acids. This CDR3 is CASSPGLGRDEQFF. CDR3 DNA: TGTGCCAGCAGCCCCGGACTAGGTAGGGATGAGCAGTTCTTC.

V gene TRBV7-2 combines with J gene TRBJ2-3, with 10 bases fitting TRBD2. CDR1 is SGHTA and CDR2 is FQGNSA in the germline V gene. This CDR3 is built from 16 residues. The V segment lost 4 bases and the J segment 7 bases; nucleotides outside the gene matches: 11. The CDR3 sequence: CASSSPLAGARNTQYF. CDR3 DNA sequence: TGTGCCAGCAGCTCCCCCCTAGCGGGGGCCAGGAATACGCAGTATTTT.

The V and J genes are TRBV7-9 and TRBJ2-1; D uncertain. Germline V CDR1 and CDR2: SEHNR, FQNEAQ (reference sequence). CDR3 length equals 11 residues. Trimming removed 3 bases from V and 8 bases from J, with 5 bases in between. Here the CDR3 DNA reads TGTGCCAGCAGCTTGCAGGATGAGCAGTTCTTC. It encodes CASSLQDEQFF.

This rearrangement joins TRBV20-1 to TRBJ2-1; 11 nucleotides match TRBD1. V was clipped by 3 bases and J by 5 bases; unmatched bases: 6. The CDR3 is 15 residues long. Germline lookup yields CDR1 DFQATT and CDR2 SNEGSKA (reference sequence). CDR3 sequence reads: CSASKGTGGHNEQFF. The CDR3, as DNA: TGCAGTGCTAGTAAAGGGACAGGGGGGCACAATGAGCAGTTCTTC.

V and J are TRBV2 and TRBJ2-1, with 9 bases identical to TRBD2. After removal of 2 bases from V and 6 bases from J, the junction contained 5 bases not matched to a gene. This CDR3 has 15 residues. Per the germline V gene, CDR1 is SNHLY and CDR2 is FYNNEI. The CDR3 nucleotides read TGTGCCAGCAGTGAAACAAAACTAGCGGGCAATGAGCAGTTCTTC. Encoded protein: CASSETKLAGNEQFF.

The chain is built from TRBV5-6 and TRBJ1-2, with D possibly TRBD1 on 5 matching bases. Trimming shortened V by 0 bases and J by 7 bases, and 7 bases separated the two germline ends. CDR3 size: 12 residues. Per germline, CDR1 SGHDT and CDR2 YYEEEE. In nucleotides, the CDR3 is TGTGCCAGCAGCTTGGGGACAATTGGCTACACCTTC. Translation gives CASSLGTIGYTF.

This chain connects TRBV19 to TRBJ1-5; D is uncertain. CDR1 is LNHDA, CDR2 SQIVND, per germline (reference sequence). This CDR3 spans 14 amino acids. Trimming took 4 bases from V and 0 from J, leaving 7 bases between them. CDR3 loop: CASSTQVSNQPQHF. CDR3 nucleotide sequence: TGTGCCAGTAGTACTCAGGTTAGCAATCAGCCCCAGCATTTT.

The V call is TRBV29-1, the J call TRBJ1-1; D is unclear. This CDR3 spans 13 amino acids. CDR1 and CDR2 (germline): SQVTM, ANQGSEA. V dropped 6 bases and J dropped 4 bases, with 15 bases sitting between them. CDR3 in amino acids: CSVEGRLVTEAFF. CDR3 nucleotides: TGCAGCGTGGAGGGCAGATTAGTCACTGAAGCTTTCTTT.

This chain connects TRBV5-1 to TRBJ2-2; 7 bases are a match to TRBD1. V was pared by 1 base and J by 7 bases, with 4 bases of the junction left unmatched. The CDR3 has 14 residues. Germline-derived CDR1 and CDR2 are SGHRS and YFSETQ. For the CDR3, the DNA is TGCGCCAGCAGCTTGACAGGGGCGGGCGGGGAGCTGTTTTTT. Translation: CASSLTGAGGELFF.

The chain joins TRBV30 to TRBJ2-7, with a weak D call TRBD1 (6 bases). The germline gives CDR1 GTSNPN, CDR2 SVGIG (reference sequence). Trimming pared 0 bases from V and 5 bases from J, leaving 11 bases between. CDR3 length: 13 amino acids. The CDR3 reads CAWSVYRDNEQYF. CDR3 nucleotides: TGTGCCTGGAGTGTATACAGGGATAACGAGCAGTACTTC.

V is TRBV5-1 and J is TRBJ2-1; tentative D call: TRBD1 (6 bases). There are 15 residues in the CDR3. Germline CDR1 is SGHRS and CDR2 is YFSETQ. V was pared by 0 bases and J by 6 bases, with 13 bases between. The CDR3 region has the DNA TGCGCCAGCAGCTTGGTCCAGGGGCCCCTCAATGAGCAGTTCTTC. This sequence encodes CASSLVQGPLNEQFF.

This clone was counted only a few times. The chain links TRBV5-6 to TRBJ2-7; 11 bases are a match to TRBD2. Per germline, CDR1 SGHDT and CDR2 YYEEEE. V gave up 4 bases and J gave up 5 bases; unmatched junction bases: 8. This CDR3 comprises 15 residues. The CDR3, as DNA: TGTGCCAGCAGCCATCTAGCGGGAGGAAAGAACGAGCAGTACTTC. The encoded protein is CASSHLAGGKNEQYF.

This rearrangement joins TRBV12-3 or TRBV12-4 to TRBJ2-2, with D perhaps TRBD2 (5 bases). The CDR3 covers 12 residues. The ends were cut back, 10 bases at V and 3 bases at J, with 9 bases in the middle. For the CDR3, the DNA is TGTGCCACCCGACTACACACCGGGGAGCTGTTTTTT. It specifies CATRLHTGELFF.

The V call is TRBV6-5, the J call TRBJ1-4; D gene unclear. V lost 7 bases and J lost 10, with 22 bases in between. The CDR3 runs to 15 residues. Germline V gene lookup returns CDR1 MNHEY and CDR2 SVGAGI. The DNA for the CDR3 is TGTGCCAGCAAGAAGGGCCGAACTAGTGGTGGAAAACTGTTTTTT. This gives the protein CASKKGRTSGGKLFF.

Only a few counts were recorded for this clone. This rearrangement joins TRBV5-1 to TRBJ2-2; the D gene is possibly TRBD2 (6 bases). This CDR3 contains 14 residues. Per germline, CDR1 SGHRS and CDR2 YFSETQ. Trimming took 4 bases from V and 1 from J, leaving 8 bases between them. The CDR3 is CASSMGGNTGELFF. The CDR3 region has the DNA TGCGCCAGCAGCATGGGAGGGAACACCGGGGAGCTGTTTTTT.

The rearrangement uses TRBV7-8 and TRBJ1-2, with 8 bases matching TRBD1. The CDR3 runs 15 residues. The trim removed 2 bases at V and 3 bases at J, leaving 5 bases unmatched. Germline V gene data show CDR1 as SGHVS and CDR2 as FQNEAQ. The CDR3 reads CASSLRAGGDYGYTF. CDR3 DNA: TGTGCCAGCAGCTTAAGGGCAGGGGGCGACTATGGCTACACCTTC.

The chain employs TRBV7-3 and TRBJ2-4, with D possibly TRBD1 on 5 matching bases. This CDR3 is 13 amino acids long. The V gene's germline CDR1 is SGHTA and CDR2 FQGTGA. V lost 1 base and J lost 6, with 7 bases in between. The CDR3 reads CASSLSQGNIQYF. The CDR3 bases are TGTGCCAGCAGCTTAAGTCAGGGAAACATTCAGTACTTC.

The CDR3 DNA sequence: TGTGCCAGTAGTATAGGTGGCGGGGGGGAGCAGTTCTTC. It codes for CASSIGGGGEQFF. This sequence joins TRBV19 and TRBJ2-1; 8 nucleotides line up with TRBD2. The CDR3 sequence is 13 residues long. The V and J ends lost 1 base and 10 bases, in that order; junction bases with no gene match: 3. CDR1 LNHDA and CDR2 SQIVND come from the germline V gene (reference sequence).

This rearrangement joins TRBV6-5 to TRBJ1-4, with a possible D match to TRBD1 (5 bases). The CDR3 extends over 14 amino acids. The germline V gene encodes CDR1 MNHEY and CDR2 SVGAGI. V was shortened by 2 bases and J by 7 bases, with 11 bases between the two germline ends. CDR3 sequence: CASSYGQGGEKLFF. CDR3 nucleotide sequence: TGTGCCAGCAGTTACGGGCAGGGAGGTGAAAAACTGTTTTTT.

V is TRBV20-1 and J is TRBJ2-2, with TRBD1 as a possible D gene (6 bases). V was clipped by 5 bases and J by 9 bases, with 10 bases between them. The germline gives CDR1 DFQATT, CDR2 SNEGSKA (reference sequence). CDR3 size: 11 residues. DNA of the CDR3: TGCAGTGCTGTACAGGGCCGGGAGCTGTTTTTT. It codes for CSAVQGRELFF.

The genes are TRBV14 and TRBJ2-3; TRBD2 matches at 9 bases. The germline V gene has CDR1 SGHDN and CDR2 FVKESK. The V segment lost 2 bases and the J segment 3 bases; nucleotides outside the gene matches: 3. The CDR3 is 15 amino acids. CDR3 DNA sequence: TGTGCCAGCAGCCAACTAAGCGGGAGGACAGATACGCAGTATTTT. As protein: CASSQLSGRTDTQYF. Supplemented by reference TRBV14 and TRBJ2-3, the full variable domain reads EAGVTQFPSHSVIEKGQTVTLRCDPISGHDNLYWYRRVMGKEIKFLLHFVKESKQDESGMPNNRFLAERTGGTYSTLKVQPAELEDSGVYFCASSQLSGRTDTQYFGPGTRLTVL.